This entry lists 24 T cell receptor beta chains sequenced from one sample in a study of cytomegalovirus exposure and HLA in healthy donors (dated by TCRdb to 2016 to 2017). Library preparation used the immunoSEQ multiplex PCR assay. For the multiplex PCR, a mixture combining 60 forward primers for TCR Vbeta segments and 13 reverse primers for TCR Jbeta segments was used. TCRdb limited this immuneACCESS table to in-frame rearrangements with V and J called. A share of clones is missing; checked studies link under half to unresolved V genes, and the rest is unexplained. Within this sample are about 120,000 clones, with roughly 63% of them counted one time only. In total, the top ten clones hold 1.6% of the sample. Sequenced material: PBMCs. These receptors were collected from a man under 40 in good health and CMV-seropositive.

This chain connects TRBV9 to TRBJ1-1, with D possibly being TRBD1 (6 bases). In germline, CDR1 is SGDLS, CDR2 YYNGEE. The CDR3 runs 13 residues. Trimming shortened V by 3 bases and J by 4 bases, and 10 bases separated the two germline ends. In DNA, the CDR3 is TGTGCCAGCAGCGGGGGGACACCCACTGAAGCTTTCTTT. Its translation is CASSGGTPTEAFF.

In DNA form, the CDR3 reads TGTGCCACCAGCAGCTGGGACAGGAGATCCGAGCAGTACTTC. Its protein is CATSSWDRRSEQYF. The chain employs TRBV15 and TRBJ2-7; 8 bases align to TRBD1. CDR1 and CDR2 from the germline V gene are LNHNV and YYDKDF (reference sequence). V was clipped by 3 bases and J by 6 bases; unmatched bases: 7. This CDR3 has 14 residues.

The J gene is TRBJ1-2, the V gene TRBV29-1; D possibly corresponds to TRBD1 (5 bases). This CDR3 spans 13 amino acids. CDR1 is SQVTM and CDR2 is ANQGSEA in the germline V gene. V lost 7 bases and J lost 1, with 13 bases in between. Written as DNA, the CDR3 is TGCAGCGCAGGGTCGGGCATTAACTATGGCTACACCTTC. Protein product: CSAGSGINYGYTF.

This chain connects TRBV9 to TRBJ2-5; 13 positions match TRBD2. Germline CDR1 reads SGDLS; CDR2 reads YYNGEE. Trimming at V came to 3 bases and at J to 4 bases, leaving 3 bases not matched to a gene. This CDR3 has 15 residues. CDR3: CASSGTSGGVETQYF. The DNA of the CDR3 is TGTGCCAGCAGCGGGACTAGCGGGGGTGTAGAGACCCAGTACTTC.

CDR3 loop: CASTAGTSVADTQYF. The CDR3 DNA is TGTGCCAGCACCGCCGGGACTAGCGTGGCAGATACGCAGTATTTT. This chain joins TRBV9 and TRBJ2-3, with 10 bases aligning to TRBD2. The CDR3 runs to 15 residues. CDR1 and CDR2 (germline): SGDLS, YYNGEE. J gave up 4 bases and V 6 bases, and 8 bases lay outside the gene matches.

The V call is TRBV6-1, the J call TRBJ1-5; no definite D call. V lost 2 bases to trimming and J lost 1 base, with 15 bases between them. The germline V gene has CDR1 MNHNS and CDR2 SASEGT. This CDR3 is built from 17 residues. The CDR3 loop reads CASSEYGGSSSNQPQHF. The CDR3 DNA reads TGTGCCAGCAGTGAATACGGAGGGTCCTCGAGCAATCAGCCCCAGCATTTT.

J is TRBJ2-5 and V is TRBV5-1; D remains ambiguous. Per the germline V gene, CDR1 is SGHRS and CDR2 is YFSETQ. This CDR3 region has 13 residues. Trimming took off 0 bases at V and 5 bases at J, with 8 bases between the two ends. CDR3 loop: CASSLGIGETQYF. CDR3 bases: TGCGCCAGCAGCTTGGGGATCGGGGAGACCCAGTACTTC.

The chain employs TRBV29-1 and TRBJ1-2, with 9 bases matching TRBD1. This CDR3 region has 12 residues. Trimming removed 7 bases from V and 4 bases from J; junction bases left unmatched: 4. CDR1 and CDR2 (germline): SQVTM, ANQGSEA. The CDR3 loop reads CSAAGQGYGYTF. DNA of the CDR3: TGCAGCGCCGCGGGACAGGGCTATGGCTACACCTTC.

This clone was found a few times. The chain is built from TRBV5-1 and TRBJ2-7; 10 nucleotides line up with TRBD1. V was pared by 1 base and J by 1 base, with 5 bases of the junction left unmatched. CDR1 is SGHRS, CDR2 YFSETQ, per germline. The CDR3 is 16 residues long. The CDR3 is CASSLIGQGVSYEQYF. The CDR3, as DNA: TGCGCCAGCAGCTTGATCGGACAGGGGGTTTCCTACGAGCAGTACTTC.

The rearrangement joins TRBV6-1 to TRBJ2-1; the D gene is possibly TRBD2 (6 bases). Germline CDR1 and CDR2: MNHNS and SASEGT. This CDR3 has 14 residues. Trimming stripped 4 bases from V and 9 bases from J, with 16 bases between. CDR3 region: CASSATKGGGEQFF. The CDR3 DNA reads as TGTGCCAGCAGTGCTACCAAGGGAGGTGGTGAGCAGTTCTTC.

The chain carries TRBV10-3 and TRBJ2-7; D unresolved. This CDR3 has 15 residues. V was trimmed by 0 bases and J by 3 bases, leaving 12 bases between them. CDR1 and CDR2 (germline): ENHRY, SYGVKD. The CDR3 DNA sequence: TGTGCCATCAGTGAGTCGCCTGTCTCAGGCTACGAGCAGTACTTC. It translates to CAISESPVSGYEQYF.

The rearrangement links TRBV28 to TRBJ2-5, with 10 bases lining up with TRBD1. The CDR3 contains 16 residues. CDR1 and CDR2 from the germline V gene are MDHEN and SYDVKM. J was trimmed by 4 bases and V by 4 bases; bases with no gene match: 9. The CDR3 sequence is CASSSRGTGERETQYF. The CDR3 nucleotides are TGTGCCAGCAGTTCCCGAGGGACAGGGGAGAGAGAGACCCAGTACTTC.

The chain joins TRBV28 to TRBJ1-2; D is ambiguous. Germline V CDR1 and CDR2: MDHEN, SYDVKM. With 2 bases removed from V and 3 bases from J, the gap between germline ends came to 16 bases. The CDR3 sequence is 16 residues long. CDR3 amino acids: CASSLHSLSPDYGYTF. Here the CDR3 DNA reads TGTGCCAGCAGTTTACACAGTTTGAGCCCGGACTATGGCTACACCTTC.

This chain links TRBV6-5 with TRBJ1-1, with D perhaps matching TRBD1 (5 bases). The CDR3 contains 13 residues. The germline CDR1 and CDR2 sequences are MNHEY and SVGAGI. The ends were cut back, 0 bases at V and 11 bases at J, with 13 bases in the middle. The CDR3 spells CASSYSLGRGAFF. The CDR3, as DNA: TGTGCCAGCAGTTACTCGTTGGGGCGAGGCGCTTTCTTT.

The chain recombines TRBV5-1 with TRBJ2-7; D gene unclear. The germline gives CDR1 SGHRS, CDR2 YFSETQ. Trimming took off 0 bases at V and 5 bases at J, with 12 bases between the two ends. The CDR3 is 14 residues long. The DNA of the CDR3 is TGCGCCAGCAGCTTGGCCACTACCGTTAACGAGCAGTACTTC. Residues: CASSLATTVNEQYF.

J is TRBJ1-5 and V is TRBV7-9; TRBD1 aligns across 7 bases. From germline, CDR1 is SEHNR and CDR2 FQNEAQ (reference sequence). Trimming at V came to 1 base and at J to 5 bases, leaving 5 bases not matched to a gene. This CDR3 comprises 15 residues. The CDR3 sequence: CASSLVEGADQPQHF. The CDR3 region has the DNA TGTGCCAGCAGCTTAGTTGAGGGGGCTGATCAGCCCCAGCATTTT.

V is TRBV15 and J is TRBJ2-1; tentatively, D is TRBD1 (5 bases). The V end was cut by 1 base, the J end by 5 bases, with 18 bases between. The germline V gene encodes CDR1 LNHNV and CDR2 YYDKDF (reference sequence). The CDR3 is 17 amino acids. CDR3 nucleotides: TGTGCCACCAGCAGAGCCCCACAGGATTGGGCTCACAATGAGCAGTTCTTC. Translation gives CATSRAPQDWAHNEQFF.

The rearrangement joins TRBV19 to TRBJ2-7, with 10 nucleotides matching TRBD1. Germline V gene lookup returns CDR1 LNHDA and CDR2 SQIVND (reference sequence). V lost 9 bases, J lost 6 bases, and 14 bases stayed unmatched. CDR3 length equals 15 residues. The CDR3 reads CASQPGRDRGGEQYF. The CDR3 nucleotides are TGTGCCAGCCAACCCGGCCGGGACAGGGGTGGCGAGCAGTACTTC.

The J gene is TRBJ2-3, the V gene TRBV28; D ambiguous. The CDR3 length is 13 residues. Trimming removed 7 bases at V and 2 bases at J, with 10 bases between. The germline V gene has CDR1 MDHEN and CDR2 SYDVKM. The CDR3 DNA reads TGTGCCAGCACATGGGCTACCACAGATACGCAGTATTTT. This sequence encodes CASTWATTDTQYF.

This clone was seen a handful of times. In DNA, the CDR3 is TGTGCCAGCATCCCAGTTCCCGGGACAGTCATCTACGAGCAGTACTTC. Translation gives CASIPVPGTVIYEQYF. This chain uses TRBV2 with TRBJ2-7; 7 bases map to TRBD1. The germline V gene has CDR1 SNHLY and CDR2 FYNNEI. There are 16 residues in the CDR3. Trimming took 7 bases from V and 3 from J; bases not matched to a gene: 15.

The V call is TRBV7-6, the J call TRBJ2-7; 15 positions match TRBD2. The germline gives CDR1 SGHVS, CDR2 FNYEAQ. The CDR3 extends over 16 amino acids. The V segment lost 5 bases and the J segment 7 bases; nucleotides outside the gene matches: 9. The chain's CDR3 is CASSQGLAGGPGEQYF. As DNA, the CDR3 is TGTGCCAGCAGCCAAGGACTAGCGGGAGGGCCGGGGGAGCAGTACTTC.

Details on this clone: The sample contains more than one DNA sequence encoding this CDR3. The gene calls are TRBV5-1 and TRBJ1-3, with D unresolved. Trimming shortened V by 1 base and J by 4 bases, and 9 bases separated the two germline ends. Germline V gene lookup returns CDR1 SGHRS and CDR2 YFSETQ. The CDR3 is 14 amino acids. CDR3 sequence: CASSLFGSGNTIYF. The CDR3 region has the DNA TGCGCCAGCAGCTTGTTCGGGTCCGGAAACACCATATATTTT.

The table lists this clone with a few counts. The chain joins TRBV5-1 to TRBJ2-2; D remains unclear. This CDR3 has 13 residues. CDR1 is SGHRS and CDR2 is YFSETQ in the germline V gene. V lost 6 bases, J lost 3 bases, and 9 bases lay in between. Here the CDR3 reads CASKRGDTGELFF. DNA for the CDR3: TGCGCCAGCAAGAGAGGAGACACCGGGGAGCTGTTTTTT. Based on the CDR3 plus reference TRBV5-1 and TRBJ2-2, the full variable domain is KAGVTQTPRYLIKTRGQQVTLSCSPISGHRSVSWYQQTPGQGLQFLFEYFSETQRNKGNFPGRFSGRQFSNSRSEMNVSTLELGDSALYLCASKRGDTGELFFGEGSRLTVL.

This clone was picked up a small number of times. The chain is built from TRBV5-4 and TRBJ2-2; TRBD1 agrees at 8 bases. V lost 4 bases, J lost 3 bases, and 2 bases stayed unmatched. The CDR3 is made up of 14 amino acids. In germline, CDR1 is SGHNT, CDR2 YYREEE (reference sequence). Written as DNA, the CDR3 is TGTGCCAGCAGCGCGGGACAGGACACCGGGGAGCTGTTTTTT. This gives the protein CASSAGQDTGELFF.